This entry lists 6 T cell receptor beta chains sequenced from one sample in a study of beta chain features in type 1 diabetes. No antigen has been identified for these receptors. Study-wide points: TCRB CDR3 length was moderately but significantly reduced in all four CD4+ subsets of Type 1 diabetes patients.

The investigators reverse transcribed all of the isolated RNA, so they sequenced expressed TCRB transcripts. The data were produced by immunoSEQ multiplex PCR, yet TCRdb's version contains in-frame clones alone and is incomplete. The data show about 640,000 clones, over 10% seen once. Sequencing input: naive CD4+ T cells from blood. Every receptor here comes from a man in his thirties or forties with type 1 diabetes.

This clone was observed a few times. The V and J genes are TRBV12-2 and TRBJ1-1. TRBV12-2 is given as a pseudogene. This CDR3 is built from 13 residues. The CDR3 is CASPQTRGTEAFF. The CDR3 DNA is TGTGCAAGTCCCCAGACACGCGGGACTGAAGCTTTCTTT.

This chain connects TRBV7-9 to TRBJ2-7; 9 bases are shared with TRBD1. This CDR3 spans 14 amino acids. Germline CDR1 SEHNR, CDR2 FQNEAQ (reference sequence). With 6 bases clipped from V and 4 bases from J, the junction kept 7 bases outside the gene matches. CDR3 in DNA: TGTGCCAGCAGTCTTACAGGGGGCGAGTACGAGCAGTACTTC. It codes for CASSLTGGEYEQYF.

This chain connects TRBV7-2 to TRBJ2-2, with no clear D. Trimming pared 3 bases from V and 1 base from J, leaving 9 bases between. This CDR3 has 15 residues. From germline, CDR1 is SGHTA and CDR2 FQGNSA. In nucleotides, the CDR3 is TGTGCCAGCAGCTTGATACAGCGGAACACCGGGGAGCTGTTTTTT. Translated: CASSLIQRNTGELFF.

The rearrangement links TRBV18 to TRBJ1-5; 7 positions match TRBD1. V was clipped by 1 base and J by 0 bases; unmatched bases: 3. Germline V CDR1 and CDR2: KGHSH, LQKENI. The CDR3 is 16 amino acids. The CDR3, as DNA: TGTGCCAGCTCACCACGACAGGGTGGTAGCAATCAGCCCCAGCATTTT. Residues: CASSPRQGGSNQPQHF.

The table lists this clone with a few counts. The chain is built from TRBV2 and TRBJ2-5; 11 nucleotides line up with TRBD1. The germline gives CDR1 SNHLY, CDR2 FYNNEI. The CDR3 spans 14 residues. Trimming cost V 7 bases and J 6 bases; bases outside gene matches: 7. CDR3 DNA: TGTGCCAGCATTGGGACAGGGGGTCAAAAGACCCAGTACTTC. Translated, it gives CASIGTGGQKTQYF.

This chain uses TRBV27 with TRBJ2-5; D might be TRBD2 (5 bases). The CDR3 runs to 11 residues. From germline, CDR1 is MNHEY and CDR2 SMNVEV (reference sequence). Trimming pared 6 bases from V and 5 bases from J, leaving 7 bases between. CDR3 bases: TGTGCCAGCAGGAGAGGGGAGACCCAGTACTTC. This encodes CASRRGETQYF.